These T cell receptor beta chains were read from a single sample in a study of shared clonotypes between healthy human individuals. The protocol was immunoSEQ multiplex PCR, while the TCRdb copy is restricted to in-frame clones and leaves out a portion. The repertoire includes 2 million or so clones, 95% of them detected once, and 0.13% sits in the top ten. The sample was naive CD4+ T cells sorted from blood. These receptors were collected from a young man in good health. Both conserved end residues are part of each CDR3.

>TRBJ2-1|TRBV6-5|13
CASSRGAYNEQFF
>TRBJ2-1|TRBV6-5|15
CASRSAGTDYYEQFF
>TRBJ1-1|TRBV30|11
CACQKNTEAFF
>TRBJ2-1|TRBV5-1|12
CASSLGRNEQFF
>TRBJ2-7|TRBV6-5|11
CASVTPYEQYF
>TRBJ2-1|TRBV4-1|15
CASSQVASGRGEQFF
>TRBJ2-7|TRBV5-6|14
CASSLNGNPYEQYF
>TRBJ1-2|TRBV2|13
CASSVQENYGYTF
>TRBJ1-1|TRBV12-2|9
CASSFEAFF
>TRBJ1-4|TRBV7-9|14
CASSFRQGGEKLFF
>TRBJ1-2|TRBV7-3|15
CAQAVGQGTNYGYTF
>TRBJ2-7|TRBV30|15
CAWSVPGSSTYEQYF
>TRBJ2-1|TRBV10-3|12
CAISESSSEQFF
>TRBJ1-4|TRBV4-3|15
CASSRTQEIREKLFF
>TRBJ2-1|TRBV7-2|13
CASSLVGLGEQFF
>TRBJ2-2|TRBV10-3|17
CAISETSGTGNTGELFF
>TRBJ2-3|TRBV7-3|13
CASSLSSADTQYF
>TRBJ2-7|TRBV7-2|13
CASRLTGWNEQYF
>TRBJ1-6|TRBV9|15
CASSGDTSYNSPLHF
>TRBJ2-1|TRBV5-4|15
CASSFGGETYNEQFF
>TRBJ1-2|TRBV12-5|13
CASGSPPNYGYTF
>TRBJ1-2|TRBV7-9|14
CASSLTGTAYGYTF
>TRBJ2-7|TRBV30|15
CAWSVRLTGNYEQYF
>TRBJ1-2|TRBV6-5|14
CASSNSPGTYGYTF
>TRBJ1-6|TRBV11-2|15
CASSFGQAYNSPLHF
>TRBJ2-7|TRBV5-4|14
CASSLRGLDYEQYF
>TRBJ1-1|TRBV30|17
CAWSVRGSSNRVAEAFF
>TRBJ1-2|TRBV28|15
CASSYRGSGNYGYTF
>TRBJ2-5|TRBV4-3|17
CASSQLVKREVPETQYF
>TRBJ2-3|TRBV11-3|16
CASSSSGAASTDTQYF
>TRBJ1-3|TRBV7-9|16
CASSLGHLISGNTIYF
>TRBJ1-5|TRBV28|14
CASSIIRGNQPQHF